This entry lists 22 T cell receptor beta chains sequenced from one sample in a study of T cells after yellow fever vaccination. TCRdb itself ran the 5' RACE reads through MiXCR, one entry per CDR3 protein. The data show 300,000 to 350,000 distinct CDR3 sequences, with about 11% seen just once and about 3.3% held by the top ten. The source was CD4+ T cells sorted from PBMCs, collected 45 days after the yellow fever booster vaccination. All receptors come from a man between 18 and 35 years old who received the YFV17D yellow fever vaccine.

This rearrangement joins TRBV20-1 to TRBJ2-7; TRBD1 matches 7 bases. The CDR3 has 14 residues. The germline CDR1 and CDR2 sequences are DFQATT and SNEGSKA (reference sequence). With 5 bases clipped from V and 1 base from J, the junction kept 8 bases outside the gene matches. CDR3 bases: TGCAGTGCTCCTCTCCCAGGGGGTTCCTACGAGCAGTACTTC. Translation gives CSAPLPGGSYEQYF.

The table lists this clonotype with a few counts. This chain joins TRBV5-1 and TRBJ2-3; no clear D. The CDR3 totals 17 residues. Trimming left V 4 bases short and J 3 bases short, with 21 bases between. CDR1 and CDR2 from the germline V gene are SGHRS and YFSETQ. The CDR3 coding sequence is TGCGCCAGCAGCGCCGGTTACCGGGCCGGTAGGACAGATACGCAGTATTTT. Encoded protein: CASSAGYRAGRTDTQYF.

V and J are TRBV9 and TRBJ1-2; TRBD1 might be the D (6 bases). Trimming removed 3 bases at V and 2 bases at J, with 14 bases between. Germline-derived CDR1 and CDR2 are SGDLS and YYNGEE. This CDR3 has 15 amino acids. This chain's CDR3 is CASSGGRGTNYGYTF. CDR3 bases: TGTGCCAGCAGCGGGGGCAGGGGAACGAACTATGGCTACACCTTC.

This clonotype was observed at least ten times. This chain joins TRBV19 and TRBJ2-2; D call uncertain. Germline CDR1 reads LNHDA; CDR2 reads SQIVND (reference sequence). The CDR3 length is 13 residues. Trimming pared 5 bases from V and 6 bases from J, leaving 10 bases between. The CDR3 spells CASSESRAGELFF. DNA for the CDR3: TGTGCCAGTAGTGAAAGTAGGGCCGGGGAGCTGTTTTTT.

The rearrangement joins TRBV29-1 to TRBJ1-2, with 10 bases matching TRBD1. Germline lookup yields CDR1 SQVTM and CDR2 ANQGSEA. The CDR3 is 12 amino acids. V gave up 6 bases and J gave up 5 bases; unmatched junction bases: 3. In DNA, the CDR3 is TGCAGCGTAGGACAGGGGGGATATGGCTACACCTTC. Translation: CSVGQGGYGYTF. Filled out from reference TRBV29-1 and TRBJ1-2, the complete variable domain reads SAVISQKPSRDICQRGTSLTIQCQVDSQVTMMFWYRQQPGQSLTLIATANQGSEATYESGFVIDKFPISRPNLTFSTLTVSNMSPEDSSIYLCSVGQGGYGYTFGSGTRLTVV.

This clonotype was observed a handful of times. The chain carries TRBV6-5 and TRBJ1-1; D is unresolved. The CDR3 length is 16 residues. The V and J ends lost 1 base and 3 bases respectively, with 15 bases between them. Germline CDR1 MNHEY, CDR2 SVGAGI. In DNA, the CDR3 is TGTGCCAGCAGTTACTATTCGACATCCCCCCACACTGAAGCTTTCTTT. Protein sequence: CASSYYSTSPHTEAFF.

The rearrangement uses TRBV4-2 and TRBJ1-1; D may be TRBD1 (6 bases). Germline CDR1 reads LGHNA; CDR2 reads YNFKEQ. With 3 bases removed from V and 0 bases from J, the gap between germline ends came to 17 bases. The CDR3 contains 17 residues. CDR3 sequence (DNA): TGTGCCAGCAGCCAGGATAGGACAGCACTGATGAACACTGAAGCTTTCTTT. It specifies CASSQDRTALMNTEAFF.

Only a few counts were recorded for this clonotype. The J gene is TRBJ2-2, the V gene TRBV27; no clear D. Germline-derived CDR1 and CDR2 are MNHEY and SMNVEV (reference sequence). The CDR3 extends over 14 amino acids. V lost 3 bases, J lost 1 base, and 6 bases lay in between. CDR3 protein: CASSFQQNTGELFF. The CDR3 bases are TGTGCCAGCAGTTTTCAACAGAACACCGGGGAGCTGTTTTTT.

This clonotype was seen repeatedly, ten times or more. This chain joins TRBV29-1 and TRBJ2-3; no reliable D call. Germline V gene lookup returns CDR1 SQVTM and CDR2 ANQGSEA. The length of the CDR3 is 13 residues. The V end lost 4 bases, the J end lost 7 bases, and 15 bases lay between the germline ends. In DNA form, the CDR3 reads TGCAGCGTTGCAGTCCGGGCCCCACATACGCAGTATTTT. As protein: CSVAVRAPHTQYF.

There are a few counts of this clonotype. The V and J genes are TRBV18 and TRBJ2-5; no reliable D call. Trimming took 5 bases from V and 5 from J, leaving 9 bases between them. In germline, CDR1 is KGHSH, CDR2 LQKENI. This CDR3 spans 12 amino acids. CDR3 nucleotides: TGTGCCAGCTCAGTGTTTCGGGAGACCCAGTACTTC. Translating it yields CASSVFRETQYF.

A few counts support this clonotype. V and J are TRBV20-1 and TRBJ1-2, with 7 bases aligning to TRBD1. Per the germline V gene, CDR1 is DFQATT and CDR2 is SNEGSKA (reference sequence). The CDR3 loop spans 13 amino acids. V gave up 5 bases and J gave up 6 bases; unmatched junction bases: 9. The CDR3 DNA follows: TGCAGTGCTGTCGGACAGGAGCAAAATGGCTACACCTTC. Encoded protein: CSAVGQEQNGYTF.

At least ten counts were recorded for this clonotype. This chain uses TRBV5-1 with TRBJ2-5; TRBD1 is a possible D gene (6 bases). V was clipped by 0 bases and J by 2 bases, with 14 bases between them. The germline V gene encodes CDR1 SGHRS and CDR2 YFSETQ. This CDR3 has 16 residues. The CDR3 bases are TGCGCCAGCAGCTTGGTACAGGGACGGGGACAAGAGACCCAGTACTTC. It yields the protein CASSLVQGRGQETQYF.

Only a few counts were recorded for this clonotype. This sequence joins TRBV7-2 and TRBJ2-2; TRBD2 matches 12 bases. Germline loops: CDR1 SGHTA, CDR2 FQGNSA. Trimming took 5 bases from V and 7 from J; bases not matched to a gene: 11. This CDR3 spans 17 amino acids. In DNA form, the CDR3 reads TGTGCCAGCAGCCCCCAGACTAGCGGGGGAAAGGGCGGGGAGCTGTTTTTT. Amino acid sequence: CASSPQTSGGKGGELFF.

The chain joins TRBV2 to TRBJ1-4; unclear D gene. The CDR3 contains 12 residues. Trimming pared 7 bases from V and 12 bases from J, leaving 15 bases between. Germline CDR1 is SNHLY and CDR2 is FYNNEI. The CDR3 protein is CASNRVEVELFF. The CDR3 DNA is TGTGCCAGCAATCGGGTGGAGGTCGAACTGTTTTTT.

The chain carries TRBV5-4 and TRBJ2-2; 9 bases map to TRBD2. Germline CDR1 is SGHNT and CDR2 is YYREEE (reference sequence). The V gene end was trimmed by 9 bases and the J gene end by 2 bases; junction bases not matched to a gene: 11. CDR3 length: 16 amino acids. CDR3 nucleotide sequence: TGTGCCACCGGGGGTAGCGGGGGCCCTAACACCGGGGAGCTGTTTTTT. Translated, it gives CATGGSGGPNTGELFF.

This clonotype has more than one count but fewer than ten. This chain connects TRBV18 to TRBJ1-1; 8 bases map to TRBD1. The CDR3 covers 16 residues. In germline, CDR1 is KGHSH, CDR2 LQKENI. J gave up 4 bases and V 2 bases, and 9 bases lay outside the gene matches. CDR3 DNA: TGTGCCAGCTCACCATTGGGTCTTCAGGGGGCCACTGAAGCTTTCTTT. It is translated as CASSPLGLQGATEAFF.

This clonotype was counted only a few times. The rearrangement links TRBV3-1 to TRBJ2-7, with no clear D. The CDR3 is 12 residues long. Germline loops: CDR1 LGHDT, CDR2 YNNKEL (reference sequence). V lost 4 bases to trimming and J lost 0 bases, with 4 bases between them. CDR3 in amino acids: CASSLHSYEQYF. The CDR3 DNA reads as TGTGCCAGCAGCCTGCACTCCTACGAGCAGTACTTC.

This clonotype was picked up a small number of times. This chain links TRBV20-1 with TRBJ2-4; D tentatively reads TRBD1 or TRBD2 (6 bases each). Trimming removed 2 bases from V and 4 bases from J, with 12 bases in between. CDR3 length: 14 amino acids. Germline-derived CDR1 and CDR2 are DFQATT and SNEGSKA (reference sequence). The CDR3 loop is CSARLQGGKNIQYF. CDR3 bases: TGCAGTGCTAGACTACAGGGAGGAAAAAACATTCAGTACTTC.

The chain links TRBV12-3 or TRBV12-4 to TRBJ1-4; D is undetermined. The V end was cut by 8 bases, the J end by 5 bases, with 15 bases between. The CDR3 spans 14 residues. CDR3 residues: CASSFRSPNEKLFF. In DNA form, the CDR3 reads TGTGCCAGCTCCTTTCGAAGTCCGAATGAAAAACTGTTTTTT.

The sample holds many counts of this clonotype. The chain has TRBV7-2 and TRBJ1-2; D is perhaps TRBD1 (6 bases). V lost 5 bases and J 7 bases, leaving 20 bases between the germline ends. Germline V gene lookup returns CDR1 SGHTA and CDR2 FQGNSA. The CDR3 loop spans 15 amino acids. CDR3 nucleotides: TGTGCCAGCAGCCTACCCGGTACAGGGTTACGTGGCTACACCTTC. Encoded protein: CASSLPGTGLRGYTF.

This clonotype was seen only a few times. J is TRBJ2-2 and V is TRBV5-4, with 7 bases matching TRBD1. This CDR3 has 16 amino acids. Trimming at V came to 0 bases and at J to 4 bases, leaving 6 bases not matched to a gene. Germline V lookup: CDR1 SGHNT, CDR2 YYREEE (reference sequence). CDR3 DNA sequence: TGTGCCAGCAGCTTGGAGGGGGCTCGAAGCACCGGGGAGCTGTTTTTT. Encoded protein: CASSLEGARSTGELFF.

The chain carries TRBV3-1 and TRBJ1-2, with D unclear. Germline CDR1 LGHDT, CDR2 YNNKEL (reference sequence). Trimming left V 1 base short and J 4 bases short, with 4 bases between. The CDR3 covers 12 residues. The CDR3 sequence is CASSQASYGYTF. The CDR3 DNA is TGTGCCAGCAGCCAAGCGAGCTATGGCTACACCTTC.